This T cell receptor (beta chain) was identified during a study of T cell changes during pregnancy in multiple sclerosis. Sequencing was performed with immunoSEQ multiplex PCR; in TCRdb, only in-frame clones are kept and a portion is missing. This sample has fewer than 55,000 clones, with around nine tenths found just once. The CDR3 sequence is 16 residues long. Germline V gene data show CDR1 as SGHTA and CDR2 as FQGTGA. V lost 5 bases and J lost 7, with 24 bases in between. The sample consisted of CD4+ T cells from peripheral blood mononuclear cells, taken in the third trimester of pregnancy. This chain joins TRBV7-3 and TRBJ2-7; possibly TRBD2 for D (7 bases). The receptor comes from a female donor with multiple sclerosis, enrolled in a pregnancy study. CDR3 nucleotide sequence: TGTGCCAGCAGCCCGACCAATCTGGGGGGAGGGGGAGAGCAGTACTTC. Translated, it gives CASSPTNLGGGGEQYF.